Here is one T cell receptor beta chain with its context. Its matching antigen is unknown. This sample was taken from a study of Ad26.COV2.S vaccination and SARS-CoV-2 variants. Turning to the study itself: In the study, Ad26.COV2.S was injected intramuscularly once, or twice 56 days apart. Study-level findings and limits: Compared with placebo recipients, vaccine recipients had higher spike-specific TCR breadth. Whether participants received vaccine or placebo, their non-spike TCR breadth was similar.

J was trimmed by 1 base and V by 4 bases; bases with no gene match: 5. The CDR3 loop spans 15 amino acids. Per germline, CDR1 SGHRS and CDR2 YFSETQ. Treatment noted: around 19 received Ad26.COV2.S at low or high dose, single or two shots; roughly five received placebo; per-sample allocation not given. Day 63 after the first injection of vaccine or placebo was the sampling time. Some clones are missing from TCRdb's copy, which holds only in-frame ones; the method was immunoSEQ multiplex PCR. The data hold some 350,000 clones, with more than 75% observed a single time. The gene calls are TRBV5-1 and TRBJ2-1, with TRBD1 identical over 7 bases. Sample: peripheral blood, taken in a trial of Ad26.COV2.S vaccine versus placebo. The TCR comes from a person aged 18-65 years who received the Ad26.COV2.S COVID-19 vaccine or a placebo. The CDR3 coding sequence is TGCGCCAGCAGCCTCACAGGGGTTTCCTACAATGAGCAGTTCTTC. Protein: CASSLTGVSYNEQFF.